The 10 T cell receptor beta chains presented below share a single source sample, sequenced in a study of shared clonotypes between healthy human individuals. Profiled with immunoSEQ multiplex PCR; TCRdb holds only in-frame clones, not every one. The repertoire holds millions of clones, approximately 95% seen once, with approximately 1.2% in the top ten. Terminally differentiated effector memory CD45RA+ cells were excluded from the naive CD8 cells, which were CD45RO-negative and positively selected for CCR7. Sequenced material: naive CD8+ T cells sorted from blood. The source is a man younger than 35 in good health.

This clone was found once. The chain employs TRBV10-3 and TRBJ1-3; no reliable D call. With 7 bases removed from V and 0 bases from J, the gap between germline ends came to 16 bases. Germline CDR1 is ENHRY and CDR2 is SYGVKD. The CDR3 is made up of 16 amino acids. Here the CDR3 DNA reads TGTGCCATCACTGCAGGAGGCCACAACTCTGGAAACACCATATATTTT. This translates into CAITAGGHNSGNTIYF.

The CDR3 coding sequence is TGTGCCAGCAGCTTGTTAGGTAGCGGGGGGGCAGAGACCCAGTACTTC. Its translation is CASSLLGSGGAETQYF. The J gene is TRBJ2-5, the V gene TRBV5-4; TRBD2 matches 11 bases. The CDR3 has 16 amino acids. Per germline, CDR1 SGHNT and CDR2 YYREEE (reference sequence). V was pared by 1 base and J by 4 bases, with 6 bases of the junction left unmatched.

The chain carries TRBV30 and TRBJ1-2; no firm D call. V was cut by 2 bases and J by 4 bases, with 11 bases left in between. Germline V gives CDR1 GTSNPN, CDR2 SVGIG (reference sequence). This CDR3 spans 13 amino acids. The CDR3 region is CAWSHDSAYGYTF. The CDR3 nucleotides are TGTGCCTGGAGTCATGATTCCGCCTATGGCTACACCTTC.

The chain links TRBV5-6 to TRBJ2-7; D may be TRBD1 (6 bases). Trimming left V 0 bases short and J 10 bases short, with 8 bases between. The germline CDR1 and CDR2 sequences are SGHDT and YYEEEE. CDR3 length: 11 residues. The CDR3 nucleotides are TGTGCCAGCAGCTTGGGACAGGTCCAGTACTTC. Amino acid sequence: CASSLGQVQYF.

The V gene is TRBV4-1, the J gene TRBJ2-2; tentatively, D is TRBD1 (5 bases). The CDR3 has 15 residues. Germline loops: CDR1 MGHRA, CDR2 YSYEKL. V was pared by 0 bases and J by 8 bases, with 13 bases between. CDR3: CASSQDVGLPGELFF. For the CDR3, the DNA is TGCGCCAGCAGCCAAGACGTGGGGCTCCCTGGGGAGCTGTTTTTT.

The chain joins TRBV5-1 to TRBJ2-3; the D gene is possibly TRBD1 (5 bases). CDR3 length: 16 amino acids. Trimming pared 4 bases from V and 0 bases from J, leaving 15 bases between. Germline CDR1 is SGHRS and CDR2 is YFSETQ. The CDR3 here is CASSQGVLASTDTQYF. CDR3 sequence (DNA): TGCGCCAGCAGCCAAGGGGTACTCGCGAGCACAGATACGCAGTATTTT.

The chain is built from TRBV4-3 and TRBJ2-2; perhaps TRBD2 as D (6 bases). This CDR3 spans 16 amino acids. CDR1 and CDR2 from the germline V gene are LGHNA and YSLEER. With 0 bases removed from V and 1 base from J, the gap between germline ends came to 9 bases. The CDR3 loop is CASSQETSWNTGELFF. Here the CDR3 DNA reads TGCGCCAGCAGCCAAGAAACTAGCTGGAACACCGGGGAGCTGTTTTTT.

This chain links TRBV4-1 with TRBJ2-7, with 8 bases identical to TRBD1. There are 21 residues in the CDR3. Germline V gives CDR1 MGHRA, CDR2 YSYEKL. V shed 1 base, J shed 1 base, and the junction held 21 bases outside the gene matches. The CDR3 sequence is CASSQVILLQGVSYKSYEQYF. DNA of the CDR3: TGCGCCAGCAGCCAAGTAATTCTCTTACAGGGGGTGAGTTACAAATCCTACGAGCAGTACTTC.

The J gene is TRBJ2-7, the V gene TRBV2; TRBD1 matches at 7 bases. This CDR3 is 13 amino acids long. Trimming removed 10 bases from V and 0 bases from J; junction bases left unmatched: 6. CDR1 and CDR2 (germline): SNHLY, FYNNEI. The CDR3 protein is CANTGQTSYEQYF. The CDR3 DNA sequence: TGTGCCAATACGGGACAGACCTCCTACGAGCAGTACTTC.

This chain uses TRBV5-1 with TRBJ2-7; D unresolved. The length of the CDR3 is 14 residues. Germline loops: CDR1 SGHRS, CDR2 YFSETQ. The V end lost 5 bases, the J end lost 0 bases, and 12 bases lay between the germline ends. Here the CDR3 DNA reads TGCGCCAGCAGTAGTCTTAGGAGCTCCTACGAGCAGTACTTC. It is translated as CASSSLRSSYEQYF. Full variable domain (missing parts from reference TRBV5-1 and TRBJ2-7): KAGVTQTPRYLIKTRGQQVTLSCSPISGHRSVSWYQQTPGQGLQFLFEYFSETQRNKGNFPGRFSGRQFSNSRSEMNVSTLELGDSALYLCASSSLRSSYEQYFGPGTRLTVT.